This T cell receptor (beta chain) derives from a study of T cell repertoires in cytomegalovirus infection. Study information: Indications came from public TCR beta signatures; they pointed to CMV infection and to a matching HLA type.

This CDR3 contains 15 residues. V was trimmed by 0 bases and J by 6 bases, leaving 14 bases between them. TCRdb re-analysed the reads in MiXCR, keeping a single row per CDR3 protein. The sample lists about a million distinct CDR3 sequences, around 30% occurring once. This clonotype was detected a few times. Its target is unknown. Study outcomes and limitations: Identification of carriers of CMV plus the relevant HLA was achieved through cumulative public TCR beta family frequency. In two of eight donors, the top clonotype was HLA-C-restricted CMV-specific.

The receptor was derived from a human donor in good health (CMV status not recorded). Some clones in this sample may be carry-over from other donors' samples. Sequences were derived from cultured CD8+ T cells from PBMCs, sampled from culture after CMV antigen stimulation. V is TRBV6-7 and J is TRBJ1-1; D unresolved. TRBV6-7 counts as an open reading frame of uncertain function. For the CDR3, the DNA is TGTGCCAGCAGTTACTCGATCGGGGAGGGCGCTGAAGCTTTCTTT. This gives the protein CASSYSIGEGAEAFF.